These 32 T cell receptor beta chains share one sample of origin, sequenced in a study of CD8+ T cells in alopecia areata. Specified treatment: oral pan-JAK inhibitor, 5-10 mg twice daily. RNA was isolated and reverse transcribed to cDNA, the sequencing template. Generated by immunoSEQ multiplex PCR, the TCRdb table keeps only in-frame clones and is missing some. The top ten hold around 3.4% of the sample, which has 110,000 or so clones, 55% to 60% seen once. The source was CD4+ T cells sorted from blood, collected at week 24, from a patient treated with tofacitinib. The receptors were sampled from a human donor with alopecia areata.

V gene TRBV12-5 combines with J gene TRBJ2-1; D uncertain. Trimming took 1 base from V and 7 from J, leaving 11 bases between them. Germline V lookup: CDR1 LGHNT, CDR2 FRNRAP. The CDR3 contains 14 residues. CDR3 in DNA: TGTGCTAGTGGTTTGGGGACCGGGCCAAATGAGCAGTTCTTC. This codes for CASGLGTGPNEQFF.

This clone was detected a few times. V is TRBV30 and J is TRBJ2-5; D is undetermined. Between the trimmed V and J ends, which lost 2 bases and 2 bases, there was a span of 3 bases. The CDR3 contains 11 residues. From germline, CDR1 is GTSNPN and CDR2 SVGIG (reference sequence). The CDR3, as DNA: TGTGCCTGGAGTTTGCAAGAGACCCAGTACTTC. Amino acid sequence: CAWSLQETQYF.

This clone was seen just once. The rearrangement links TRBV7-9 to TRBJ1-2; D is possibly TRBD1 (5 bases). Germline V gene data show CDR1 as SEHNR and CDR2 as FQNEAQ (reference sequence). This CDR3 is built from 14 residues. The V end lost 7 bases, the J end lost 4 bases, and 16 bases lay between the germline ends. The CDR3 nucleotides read TGTGCCAGCACGATGGGGGGAAACCCCTATGGCTACACCTTC. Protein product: CASTMGGNPYGYTF.

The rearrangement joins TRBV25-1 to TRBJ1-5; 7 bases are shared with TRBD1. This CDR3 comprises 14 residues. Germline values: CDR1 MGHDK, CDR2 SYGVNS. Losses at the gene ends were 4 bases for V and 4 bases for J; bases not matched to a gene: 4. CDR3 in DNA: TGTGCCAGCAGTGGACCGACAGGGAATCAGCCCCAGCATTTT. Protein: CASSGPTGNQPQHF.

DNA of the CDR3: TGTGCCAGCAGCTTCCAGCGGGGTCCCCAAGAGACCCAGTACTTC. It specifies CASSFQRGPQETQYF. The chain has TRBV7-2 and TRBJ2-5, with TRBD2 matching 7 bases. This CDR3 region has 15 residues. CDR1 and CDR2 (germline): SGHTA, FQGNSA. V shed 3 bases, J shed 1 base, and the junction held 5 bases outside the gene matches.

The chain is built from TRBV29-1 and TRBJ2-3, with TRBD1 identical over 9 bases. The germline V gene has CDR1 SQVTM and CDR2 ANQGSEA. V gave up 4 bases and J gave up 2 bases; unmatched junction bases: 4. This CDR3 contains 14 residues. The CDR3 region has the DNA TGCAGCGTTGGACAGGGGGAGGTCACAGATACGCAGTATTTT. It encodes CSVGQGEVTDTQYF.

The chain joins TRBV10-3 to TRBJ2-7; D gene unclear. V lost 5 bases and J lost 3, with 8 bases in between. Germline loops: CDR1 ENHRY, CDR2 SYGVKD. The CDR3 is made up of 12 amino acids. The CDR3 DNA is TGTGCCATCAGTATGGACGGCTACGAGCAGTACTTC. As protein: CAISMDGYEQYF.

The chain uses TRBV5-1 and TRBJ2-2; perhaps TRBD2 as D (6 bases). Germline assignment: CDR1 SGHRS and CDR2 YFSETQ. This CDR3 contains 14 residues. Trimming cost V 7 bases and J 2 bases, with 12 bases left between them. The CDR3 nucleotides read TGCGCCAGCGGCGGGAACCTTAACACCGGGGAGCTGTTTTTT. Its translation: CASGGNLNTGELFF.

CDR3 nucleotides: TGTGCCTGGAGTGTACAGGGACTCAAGAACACTGAAGCTTTCTTT. Its translation: CAWSVQGLKNTEAFF. The chain has TRBV30 and TRBJ1-1; D might be TRBD1 (6 bases). Germline V gene lookup returns CDR1 GTSNPN and CDR2 SVGIG (reference sequence). CDR3 length equals 15 residues. The ends were cut back, 0 bases at V and 1 base at J, with 12 bases in the middle. Based on the CDR3 plus reference TRBV30 and TRBJ1-1, the full variable domain is SQTIHQWPATLVQPVGSPLSLECTVEGTSNPNLYWYRQAAGRGLQLLFYSVGIGQISSEVPQNLSASRPQDRQFILSSKKLLLSDSGFYLCAWSVQGLKNTEAFFGQGTRLTVV.

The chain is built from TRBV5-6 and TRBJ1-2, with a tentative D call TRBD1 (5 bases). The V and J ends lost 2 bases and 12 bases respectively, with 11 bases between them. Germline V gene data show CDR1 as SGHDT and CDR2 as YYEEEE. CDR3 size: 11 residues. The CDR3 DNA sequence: TGTGCCAGCAGCTTAGGGGCCGGGAACACCTTC. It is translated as CASSLGAGNTF.

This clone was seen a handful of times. Here the CDR3 DNA reads TGCAGCGTTGCAGGGTACTCCTACAATGAGCAGTTCTTC. Encoded protein: CSVAGYSYNEQFF. The chain recombines TRBV29-1 with TRBJ2-1; D possibly corresponds to TRBD1 (5 bases). The CDR3 sequence is 13 residues long. Trimming cost V 4 bases and J 0 bases, with 7 bases left between them. CDR1 SQVTM and CDR2 ANQGSEA come from the germline V gene.

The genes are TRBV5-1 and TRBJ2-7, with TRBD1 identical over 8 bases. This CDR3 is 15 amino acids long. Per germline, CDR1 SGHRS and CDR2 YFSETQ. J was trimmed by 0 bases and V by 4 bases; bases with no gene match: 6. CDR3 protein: CASSPGQGYSYEQYF. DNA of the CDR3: TGCGCCAGCAGCCCCGGACAGGGTTACTCCTACGAGCAGTACTTC.

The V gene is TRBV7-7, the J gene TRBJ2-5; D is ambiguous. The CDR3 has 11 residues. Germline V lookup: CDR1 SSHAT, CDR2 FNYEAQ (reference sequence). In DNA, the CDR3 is TGTGCTAGTGGCAGCCAAGAGACCCAGTACTTC. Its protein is CASGSQETQYF.

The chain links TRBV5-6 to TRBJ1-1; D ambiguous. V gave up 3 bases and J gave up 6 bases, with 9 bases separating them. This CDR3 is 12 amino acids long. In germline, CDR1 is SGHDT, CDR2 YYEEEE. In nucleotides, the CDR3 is TGTGCCAGCAGCTGGGGTGGGGCTGAAGCTTTCTTT. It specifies CASSWGGAEAFF.

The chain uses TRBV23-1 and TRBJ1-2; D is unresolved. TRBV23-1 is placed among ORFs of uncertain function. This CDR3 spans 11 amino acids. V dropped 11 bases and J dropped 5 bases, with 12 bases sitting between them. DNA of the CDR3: TGCGCCGGCGTGGGGTTGTATGGCTACACCTTC. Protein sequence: CAGVGLYGYTF.

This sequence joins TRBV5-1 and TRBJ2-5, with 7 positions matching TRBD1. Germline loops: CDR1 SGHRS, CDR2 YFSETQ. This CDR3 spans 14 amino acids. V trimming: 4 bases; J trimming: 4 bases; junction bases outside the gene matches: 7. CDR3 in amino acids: CASSLGQAGETQYF. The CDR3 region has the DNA TGCGCCAGCAGCCTTGGACAGGCAGGAGAGACCCAGTACTTC.

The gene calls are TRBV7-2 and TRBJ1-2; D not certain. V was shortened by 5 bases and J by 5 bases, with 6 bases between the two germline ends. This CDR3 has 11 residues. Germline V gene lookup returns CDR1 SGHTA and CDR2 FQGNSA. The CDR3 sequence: CASSPVYGYTF. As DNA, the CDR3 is TGTGCCAGCAGCCCGGTTTATGGCTACACCTTC.

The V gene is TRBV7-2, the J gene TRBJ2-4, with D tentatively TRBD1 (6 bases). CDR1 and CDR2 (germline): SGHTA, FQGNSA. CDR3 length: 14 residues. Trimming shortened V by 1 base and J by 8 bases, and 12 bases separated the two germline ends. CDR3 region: CASSLVSGEYIQYF. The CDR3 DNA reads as TGTGCCAGCAGCTTAGTGTCAGGGGAGTACATTCAGTACTTC. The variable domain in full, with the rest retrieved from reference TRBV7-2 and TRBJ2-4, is GAGVSQSPSNKVTEKGKDVELRCDPISGHTALYWYRQSLGQGLEFLIYFQGNSAPDKSGLPSDRFSAERTGGSVSTLTIQRTQQEDSAVYLCASSLVSGEYIQYFGAGTRLSVL.

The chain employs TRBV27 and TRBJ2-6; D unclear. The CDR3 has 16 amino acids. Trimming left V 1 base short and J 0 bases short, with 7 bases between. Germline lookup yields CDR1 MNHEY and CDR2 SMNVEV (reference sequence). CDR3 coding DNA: TGTGCCAGCAGTTTATGGGCCGGCTCTGGGGCCAACGTCCTGACTTTC. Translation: CASSLWAGSGANVLTF.

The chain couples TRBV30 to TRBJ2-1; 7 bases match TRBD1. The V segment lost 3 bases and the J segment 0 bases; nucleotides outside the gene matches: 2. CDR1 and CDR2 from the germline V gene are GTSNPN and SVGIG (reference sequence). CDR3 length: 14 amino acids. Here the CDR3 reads CAWSRQGSYNEQFF. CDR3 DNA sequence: TGTGCCTGGAGCCGACAGGGCTCCTACAATGAGCAGTTCTTC.

The CDR3 loop is CASSHPQVSNTGELFF. The DNA of the CDR3 is TGCGCCAGCAGCCATCCCCAGGTATCGAACACCGGGGAGCTGTTTTTT. V gene TRBV4-1 combines with J gene TRBJ2-2; D is ambiguous. This CDR3 spans 16 amino acids. Between the trimmed V and J ends, which lost 3 bases and 0 bases, there was a span of 11 bases. CDR1 and CDR2 (germline): MGHRA, YSYEKL.

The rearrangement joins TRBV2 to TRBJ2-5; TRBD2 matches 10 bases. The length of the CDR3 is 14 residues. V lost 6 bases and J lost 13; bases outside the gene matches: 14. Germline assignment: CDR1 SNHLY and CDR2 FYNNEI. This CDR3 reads CASSGRLAGANPYF. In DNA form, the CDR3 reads TGTGCCAGCAGCGGGAGGCTAGCGGGGGCAAATCCGTACTTC.

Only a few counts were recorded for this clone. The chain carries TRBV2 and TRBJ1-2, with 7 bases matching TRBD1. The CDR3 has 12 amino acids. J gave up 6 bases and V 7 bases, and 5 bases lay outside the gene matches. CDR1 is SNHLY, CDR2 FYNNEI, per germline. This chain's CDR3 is CASNRQGHGYTF. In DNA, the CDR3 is TGTGCCAGCAACCGACAGGGTCATGGCTACACCTTC.

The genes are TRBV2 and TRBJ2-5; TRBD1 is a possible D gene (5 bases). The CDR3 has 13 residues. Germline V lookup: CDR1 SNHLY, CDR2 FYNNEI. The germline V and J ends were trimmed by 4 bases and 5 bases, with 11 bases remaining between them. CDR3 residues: CASSVGQGETQYF. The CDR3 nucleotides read TGTGCCAGCAGTGTCGGACAAGGGGAGACCCAGTACTTC.

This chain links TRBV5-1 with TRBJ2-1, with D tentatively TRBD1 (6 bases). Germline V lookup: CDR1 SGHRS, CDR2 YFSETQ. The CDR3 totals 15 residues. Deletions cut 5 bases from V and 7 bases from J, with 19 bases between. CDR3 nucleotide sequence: TGCGCCAGCAGTTCCATGGGGGCCCGCGGGAATGAGCAGTTCTTC. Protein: CASSSMGARGNEQFF.

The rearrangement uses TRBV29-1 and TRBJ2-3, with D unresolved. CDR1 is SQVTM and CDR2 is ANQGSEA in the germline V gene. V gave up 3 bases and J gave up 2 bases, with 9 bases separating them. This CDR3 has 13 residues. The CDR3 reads CSVEGALTDTQYF. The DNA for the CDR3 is TGCAGCGTTGAGGGTGCCCTCACAGATACGCAGTATTTT.

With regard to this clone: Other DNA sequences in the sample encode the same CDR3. CDR3 residues: CAWSVTGDQPQHF. Here the CDR3 DNA reads TGTGCCTGGAGTGTAACGGGTGATCAGCCCCAGCATTTT. The V gene is TRBV30, the J gene TRBJ1-5; D gene ambiguous. Germline V CDR1 and CDR2: GTSNPN, SVGIG (reference sequence). Trimming cost V 0 bases and J 5 bases, with 8 bases left between them. The CDR3 runs 13 residues.

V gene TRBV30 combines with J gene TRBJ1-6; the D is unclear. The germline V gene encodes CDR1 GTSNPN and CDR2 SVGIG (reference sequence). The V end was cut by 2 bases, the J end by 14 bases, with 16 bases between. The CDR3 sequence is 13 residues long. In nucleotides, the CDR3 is TGTGCCTGGAGTCGGGAGAACCTTGTAACCCTCCACTTT. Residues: CAWSRENLVTLHF.

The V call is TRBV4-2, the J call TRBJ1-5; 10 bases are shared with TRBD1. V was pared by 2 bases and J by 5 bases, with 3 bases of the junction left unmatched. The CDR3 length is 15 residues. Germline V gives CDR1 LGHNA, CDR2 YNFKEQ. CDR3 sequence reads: CASSQTGTGDQPQHF. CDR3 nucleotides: TGTGCCAGCAGCCAAACCGGGACAGGGGATCAGCCCCAGCATTTT.

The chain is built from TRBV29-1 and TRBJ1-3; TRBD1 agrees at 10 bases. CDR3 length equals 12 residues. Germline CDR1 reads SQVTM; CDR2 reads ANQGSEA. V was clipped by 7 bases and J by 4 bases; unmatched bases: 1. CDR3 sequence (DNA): TGCAGCGCGGGACAGGGGGGAAACACCATATATTTT. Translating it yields CSAGQGGNTIYF. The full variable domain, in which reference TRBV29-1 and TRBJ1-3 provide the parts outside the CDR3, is SAVISQKPSRDICQRGTSLTIQCQVDSQVTMMFWYRQQPGQSLTLIATANQGSEATYESGFVIDKFPISRPNLTFSTLTVSNMSPEDSSIYLCSAGQGGNTIYFGEGSWLTVV.

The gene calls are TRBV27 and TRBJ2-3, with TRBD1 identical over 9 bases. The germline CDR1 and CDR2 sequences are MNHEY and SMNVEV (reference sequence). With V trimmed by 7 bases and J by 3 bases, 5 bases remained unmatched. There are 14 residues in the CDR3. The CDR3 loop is CASTPDRGTDTQYF. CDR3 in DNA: TGTGCCAGCACCCCGGACAGGGGTACAGATACGCAGTATTTT.

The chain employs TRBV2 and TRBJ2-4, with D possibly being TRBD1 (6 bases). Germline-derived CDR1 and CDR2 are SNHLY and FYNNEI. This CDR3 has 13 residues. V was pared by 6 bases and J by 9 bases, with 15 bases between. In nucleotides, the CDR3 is TGTGCCAGCAGCCTCAGGGGAGAGGGCATTCAGTACTTC. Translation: CASSLRGEGIQYF.